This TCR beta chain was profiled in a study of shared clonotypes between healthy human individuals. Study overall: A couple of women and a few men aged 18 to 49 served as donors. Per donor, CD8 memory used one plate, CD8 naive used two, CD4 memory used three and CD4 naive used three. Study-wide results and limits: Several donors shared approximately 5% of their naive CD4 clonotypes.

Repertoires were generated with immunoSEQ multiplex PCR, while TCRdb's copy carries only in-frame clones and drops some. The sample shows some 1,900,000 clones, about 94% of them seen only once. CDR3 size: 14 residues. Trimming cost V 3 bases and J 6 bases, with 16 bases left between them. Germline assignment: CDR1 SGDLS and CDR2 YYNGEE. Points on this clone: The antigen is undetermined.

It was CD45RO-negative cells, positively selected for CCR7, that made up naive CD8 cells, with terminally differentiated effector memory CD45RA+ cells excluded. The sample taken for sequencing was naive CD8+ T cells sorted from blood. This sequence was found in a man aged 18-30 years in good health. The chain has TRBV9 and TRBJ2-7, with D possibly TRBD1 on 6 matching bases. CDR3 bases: TGTGCCAGCAGCGCTATACAGGGATCTGCCGAGCAGTACTTC. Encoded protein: CASSAIQGSAEQYF.